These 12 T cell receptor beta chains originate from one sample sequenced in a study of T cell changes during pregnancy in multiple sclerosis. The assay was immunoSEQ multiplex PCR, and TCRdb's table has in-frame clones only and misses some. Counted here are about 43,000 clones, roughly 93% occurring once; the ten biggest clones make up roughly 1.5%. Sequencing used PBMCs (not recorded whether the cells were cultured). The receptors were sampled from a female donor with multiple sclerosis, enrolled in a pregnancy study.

CDR3 DNA: TGTGCCATCAGTGAACGGGATGGCGATCTCTCCTACAATGAGCAGTTCTTC. Translating it yields CAISERDGDLSYNEQFF. The chain carries TRBV10-3 and TRBJ2-1, with D perhaps matching TRBD2 (5 bases). The CDR3 length is 17 residues. The germline CDR1 and CDR2 sequences are ENHRY and SYGVKD. Trimming took off 3 bases at V and 0 bases at J, with 15 bases between the two ends.

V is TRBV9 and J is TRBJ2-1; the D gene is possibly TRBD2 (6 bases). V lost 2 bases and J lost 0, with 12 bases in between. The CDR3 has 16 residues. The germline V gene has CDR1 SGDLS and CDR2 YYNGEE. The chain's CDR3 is CASSVSGDPSYNEQFF. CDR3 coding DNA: TGTGCCAGCAGCGTTTCGGGAGACCCCTCCTACAATGAGCAGTTCTTC. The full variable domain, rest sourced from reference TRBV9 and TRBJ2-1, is DSGVTQTPKHLITATGQRVTLRCSPRSGDLSVYWYQQSLDQGLQFLIQYYNGEERAKGNILERFSAQQFPDLHSELNLSSLELGDSALYFCASSVSGDPSYNEQFFGPGTRLTVL.

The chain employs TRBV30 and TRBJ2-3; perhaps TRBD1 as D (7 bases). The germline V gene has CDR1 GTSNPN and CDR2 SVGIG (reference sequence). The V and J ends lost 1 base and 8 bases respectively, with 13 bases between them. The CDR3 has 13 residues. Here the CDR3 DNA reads TGTGCCTGGAGTGGGCAGGGGGGCGGTACGCAGTATTTT. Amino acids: CAWSGQGGGTQYF.

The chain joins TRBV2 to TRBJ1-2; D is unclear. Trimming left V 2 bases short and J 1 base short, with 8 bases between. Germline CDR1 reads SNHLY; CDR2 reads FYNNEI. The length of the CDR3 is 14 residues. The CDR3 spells CASSELTDNYGYTF. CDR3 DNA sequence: TGTGCCAGCAGTGAACTAACCGATAACTATGGCTACACCTTC.

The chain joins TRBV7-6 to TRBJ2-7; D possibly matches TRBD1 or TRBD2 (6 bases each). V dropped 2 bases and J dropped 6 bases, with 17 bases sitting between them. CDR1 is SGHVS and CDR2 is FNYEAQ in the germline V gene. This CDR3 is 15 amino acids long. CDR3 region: CASSLSRDWGREQYF. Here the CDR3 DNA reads TGTGCCAGCAGCTTATCCCGGGACTGGGGGCGCGAGCAGTACTTC.

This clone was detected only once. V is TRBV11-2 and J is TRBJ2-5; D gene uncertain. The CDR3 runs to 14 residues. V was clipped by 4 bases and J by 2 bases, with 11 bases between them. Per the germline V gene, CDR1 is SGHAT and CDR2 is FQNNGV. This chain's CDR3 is CASSYRAIQETQYF. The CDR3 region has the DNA TGTGCCAGCAGCTATAGAGCAATACAAGAGACCCAGTACTTC.

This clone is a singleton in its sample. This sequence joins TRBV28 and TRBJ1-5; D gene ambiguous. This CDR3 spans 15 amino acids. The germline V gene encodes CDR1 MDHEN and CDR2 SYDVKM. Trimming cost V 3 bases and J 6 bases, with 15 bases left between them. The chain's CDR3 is CASSFSAAFGQPQHF. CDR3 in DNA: TGTGCCAGCAGTTTTTCCGCCGCGTTTGGTCAGCCCCAGCATTTT.

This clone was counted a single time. CDR3 coding DNA: TGTGCCAGCATACTCAGACAGGGCATCAATGAGCAGTTCTTC. Its translation is CASILRQGINEQFF. The chain recombines TRBV28 with TRBJ2-1; 7 positions match TRBD1. Germline V lookup: CDR1 MDHEN, CDR2 SYDVKM. V lost 7 bases and J lost 6; bases outside the gene matches: 9. This CDR3 is built from 14 residues.

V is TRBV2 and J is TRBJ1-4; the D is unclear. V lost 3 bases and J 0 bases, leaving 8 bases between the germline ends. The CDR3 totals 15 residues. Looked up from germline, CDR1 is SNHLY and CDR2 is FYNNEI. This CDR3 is CASSEGGATNEKLFF. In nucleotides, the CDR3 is TGTGCCAGCAGTGAGGGAGGAGCAACTAATGAAAAACTGTTTTTT.

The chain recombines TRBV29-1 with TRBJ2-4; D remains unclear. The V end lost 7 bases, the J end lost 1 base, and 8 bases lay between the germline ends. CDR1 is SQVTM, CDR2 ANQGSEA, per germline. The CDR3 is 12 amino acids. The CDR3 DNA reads TGCAGCGGTCTATGGGCCAAAAACATTCAGTACTTC. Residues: CSGLWAKNIQYF.

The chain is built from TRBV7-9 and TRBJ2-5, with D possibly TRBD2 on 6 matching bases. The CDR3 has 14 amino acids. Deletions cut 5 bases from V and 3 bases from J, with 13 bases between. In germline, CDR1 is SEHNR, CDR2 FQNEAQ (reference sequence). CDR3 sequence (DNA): TGTGCCAGCAGCCCCTCACGGGGGAAAGAGACCCAGTACTTC. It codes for CASSPSRGKETQYF.

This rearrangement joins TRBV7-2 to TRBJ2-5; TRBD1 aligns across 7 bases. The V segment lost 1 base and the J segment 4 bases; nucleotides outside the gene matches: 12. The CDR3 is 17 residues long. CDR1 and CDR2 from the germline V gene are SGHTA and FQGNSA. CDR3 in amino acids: CASSLGGTGARIETQYF. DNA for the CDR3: TGTGCCAGCAGCTTAGGGGGTACAGGGGCGCGGATAGAGACCCAGTACTTC.